One sample yielded the 8 T cell receptor beta chains listed below, sequenced in a study of T cells in Graves' hyperthyroidism and ophthalmopathy. Using RNA transcripts as the source, TCR beta CDR3 regions were amplified. Initially, a first-round RT-PCR of the TCR CDR3 employed the HTBI primer set. TCRdb processed the multiplex PCR reads anew with MiXCR; each CDR3 protein has one entry. The sample has 380,000 or so distinct CDR3 sequences, around 14% seen once. The sequenced sample was blood. The receptors shown here come from a woman aged 25 to 39 with Graves' hyperthyroidism.

The sample holds a few counts of this clonotype. The V call is TRBV3-1, the J call TRBJ2-1; D possibly matches TRBD1 or TRBD2 (5 bases each). Per germline, CDR1 LGHDT and CDR2 YNNKEL (reference sequence). V was shortened by 4 bases and J by 7 bases, with 14 bases between the two germline ends. The CDR3 is made up of 14 amino acids. The CDR3 DNA sequence: TGTGCCAGCAGCCCCTCACCGGGGCCTAATGAGCAGTTCTTC. This translates into CASSPSPGPNEQFF.

This clonotype was detected ten times or more. This chain uses TRBV28 with TRBJ1-5; D is ambiguous. CDR1 MDHEN and CDR2 SYDVKM come from the germline V gene. The CDR3 length is 15 residues. The V end lost 3 bases, the J end lost 6 bases, and 15 bases lay between the germline ends. The DNA for the CDR3 is TGTGCCAGCAGTTTTAACCAAAGCCCGGGTCAGCCCCAGCATTTT. Its protein is CASSFNQSPGQPQHF.

This clonotype was seen at least ten times. This rearrangement joins TRBV12-3 or TRBV12-4 to TRBJ2-3; perhaps TRBD1 as D (6 bases). This CDR3 is 12 amino acids long. The V end was cut by 4 bases, the J end by 4 bases, with 6 bases between. As DNA, the CDR3 is TGTGCCAGCAGTTCAGGGGCAGATACGCAGTATTTT. It encodes CASSSGADTQYF.

At least ten counts were recorded for this clonotype. The rearrangement links TRBV29-1 to TRBJ2-7, with 8 bases that match TRBD2. Per the germline V gene, CDR1 is SQVTM and CDR2 is ANQGSEA. This CDR3 region has 17 residues. V was clipped by 4 bases and J by 4 bases; unmatched bases: 18. The CDR3: CSVVGGRPTSGRYEQYF. The CDR3 DNA reads TGCAGCGTTGTTGGGGGCCGCCCTACTAGCGGACGGTACGAGCAGTACTTC.

CDR3 nucleotide sequence: TGCGCCAGCAGCCCCCCGCCGGGCCATGCCAACGAGCAGTACTTC. This translates into CASSPPPGHANEQYF. The chain recombines TRBV5-1 with TRBJ2-7; D is undetermined. V was trimmed by 4 bases and J by 5 bases, leaving 19 bases between them. There are 15 residues in the CDR3. Germline lookup yields CDR1 SGHRS and CDR2 YFSETQ.

This clonotype was detected many times. The chain joins TRBV13 to TRBJ2-2, with no clear D. Germline CDR1 and CDR2: PRHDT and FYEKMQ (reference sequence). The CDR3 covers 14 residues. Between the trimmed V and J ends, which lost 1 base and 5 bases, there was a span of 8 bases. CDR3 DNA: TGTGCCAGCAGCTTAGTCGGCCGGACCGGGGAGCTGTTTTTT. Amino acids: CASSLVGRTGELFF.

Ten or more counts support this clonotype. The CDR3 reads CASSYTIPGGNQPQHF. CDR3 DNA sequence: TGTGCCAGCAGCTATACTATCCCTGGGGGGAATCAGCCCCAGCATTTT. The rearrangement uses TRBV12-3 or TRBV12-4 and TRBJ1-5; the D gene is possibly TRBD1 (5 bases). Trimming shortened V by 6 bases and J by 4 bases, and 19 bases separated the two germline ends. The CDR3 is made up of 16 amino acids.

This clonotype occurred many times. J is TRBJ2-1 and V is TRBV24-1, with D perhaps TRBD1 (6 bases). From germline, CDR1 is KGHDR and CDR2 SFDVKD. V gave up 4 bases and J gave up 0 bases, with 15 bases separating them. The CDR3 runs to 17 residues. CDR3 sequence reads: CATSDPRGESSYNEQFF. DNA of the CDR3: TGTGCCACCAGTGACCCCAGGGGAGAGAGCTCCTACAATGAGCAGTTCTTC.